This entry features one TCR beta chain sequence. The sample is drawn from a study of shared clonotypes between healthy human individuals. Overall study context: Three plates each covered CD4 naive and memory; CD8 naive two, CD8 memory one.

Produced via immunoSEQ multiplex PCR; TCRdb's table is partial and in-frame only. The sample lists about 92,000 clones, almost 70% occurring once. The sequence was collected from a man aged 25 to 45 in good health. The specimen was memory CD8+ T cells sorted from blood. Subset of the sample: CD45RO+ cells pooled with CCR7-negative TemRA cells.

The CDR3 DNA is TGTGCCAGCGCAACAGACTCCTACGAGCAGTACTTC. The encoded protein is CASATDSYEQYF. The genes are TRBV6-5 and TRBJ2-7; D is unclear. The germline V gene has CDR1 MNHEY and CDR2 SVGAGI. The CDR3 totals 12 residues. V gave up 8 bases and J gave up 0 bases, with 8 bases separating them.